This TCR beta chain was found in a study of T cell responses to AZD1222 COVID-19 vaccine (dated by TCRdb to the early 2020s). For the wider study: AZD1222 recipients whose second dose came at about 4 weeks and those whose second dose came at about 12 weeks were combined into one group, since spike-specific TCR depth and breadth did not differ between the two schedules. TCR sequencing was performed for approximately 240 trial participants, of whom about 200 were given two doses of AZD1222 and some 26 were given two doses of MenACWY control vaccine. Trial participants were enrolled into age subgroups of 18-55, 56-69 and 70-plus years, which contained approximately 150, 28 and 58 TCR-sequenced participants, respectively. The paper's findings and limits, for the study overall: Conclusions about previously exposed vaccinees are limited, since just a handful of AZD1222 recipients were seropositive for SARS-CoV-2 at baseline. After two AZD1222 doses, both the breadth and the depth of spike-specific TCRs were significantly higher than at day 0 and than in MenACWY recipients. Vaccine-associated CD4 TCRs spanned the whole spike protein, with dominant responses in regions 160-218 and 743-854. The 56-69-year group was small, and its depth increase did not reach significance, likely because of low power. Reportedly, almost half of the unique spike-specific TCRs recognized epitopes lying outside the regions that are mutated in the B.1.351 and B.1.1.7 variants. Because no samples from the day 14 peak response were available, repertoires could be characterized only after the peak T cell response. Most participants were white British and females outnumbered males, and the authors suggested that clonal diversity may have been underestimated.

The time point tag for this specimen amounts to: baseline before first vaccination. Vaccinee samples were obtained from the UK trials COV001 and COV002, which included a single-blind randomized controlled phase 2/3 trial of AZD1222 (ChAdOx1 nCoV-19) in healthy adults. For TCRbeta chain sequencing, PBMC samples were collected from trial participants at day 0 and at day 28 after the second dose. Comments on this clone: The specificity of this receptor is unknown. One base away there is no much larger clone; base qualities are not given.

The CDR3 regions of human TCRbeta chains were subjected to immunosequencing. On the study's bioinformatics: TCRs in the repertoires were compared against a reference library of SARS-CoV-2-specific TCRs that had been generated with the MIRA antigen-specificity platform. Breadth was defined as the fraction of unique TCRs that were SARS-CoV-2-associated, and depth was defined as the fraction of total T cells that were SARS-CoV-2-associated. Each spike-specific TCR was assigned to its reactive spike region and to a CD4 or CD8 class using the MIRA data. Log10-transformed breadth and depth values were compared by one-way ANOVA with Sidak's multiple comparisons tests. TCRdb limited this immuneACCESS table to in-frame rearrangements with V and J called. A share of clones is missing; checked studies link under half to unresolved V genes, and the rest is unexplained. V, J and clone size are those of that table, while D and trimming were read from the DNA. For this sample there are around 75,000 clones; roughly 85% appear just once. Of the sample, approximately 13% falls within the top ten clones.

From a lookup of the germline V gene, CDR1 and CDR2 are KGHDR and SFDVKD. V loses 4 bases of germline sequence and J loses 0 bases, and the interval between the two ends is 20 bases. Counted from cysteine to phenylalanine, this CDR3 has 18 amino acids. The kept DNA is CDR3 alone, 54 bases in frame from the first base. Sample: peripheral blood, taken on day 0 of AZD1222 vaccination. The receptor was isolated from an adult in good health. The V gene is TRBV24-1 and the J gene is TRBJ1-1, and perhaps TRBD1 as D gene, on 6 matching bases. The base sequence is TGTGCCACCAGTGACCCGCGGCCGAGACAGGCTATGAACACTGAAGCTTTCTTT. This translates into CATSDPRPRQAMNTEAFF.